The 22 T cell receptor beta chains below all came from one sample that was sequenced in a study of blood T cell repertoires in COVID-19. Sequenced by immunoSEQ multiplex PCR; TCRdb stores in-frame clones only, minus some. The sample holds a few hundred thousand clones, 70% to 90% seen once. Specimen: peripheral blood. Source of these receptors: an older woman with COVID-19, enrolled during active disease.

The rearrangement uses TRBV28 and TRBJ1-5, with D possibly being TRBD1 (6 bases). Germline lookup yields CDR1 MDHEN and CDR2 SYDVKM. CDR3 length: 15 residues. Trimming left V 2 bases short and J 4 bases short, with 12 bases between. The CDR3 DNA sequence: TGTGCCAGCAGTTTAGTCCAAACAGGGAATCAGCCCCAGCATTTT. This gives the protein CASSLVQTGNQPQHF.

The gene calls are TRBV5-4 and TRBJ2-1, with D possibly being TRBD2 (6 bases). Germline V gene sequence: CDR1 SGHNT, CDR2 YYREEE (reference sequence). This CDR3 spans 15 amino acids. Trimming stripped 4 bases from V and 6 bases from J, with 17 bases between. CDR3 sequence reads: CASSRGGTGINEQFF. DNA for the CDR3: TGTGCCAGCAGCAGGGGAGGTACGGGTATCAATGAGCAGTTCTTC.

The chain joins TRBV28 to TRBJ2-7; 9 nucleotides line up with TRBD2. The CDR3 sequence is 15 residues long. The V and J ends lost 6 bases and 4 bases, in that order; junction bases with no gene match: 10. Germline CDR1 is MDHEN and CDR2 is SYDVKM. The CDR3 coding sequence is TGTGCCAGCAGAGGAAGGGGGACTAGCAGGTACGAGCAGTACTTC. Its protein product is CASRGRGTSRYEQYF.

V and J are TRBV30 and TRBJ1-1, with a weak D call TRBD1 (6 bases). V was clipped by 2 bases and J by 11 bases, with 15 bases between them. The V gene's germline CDR1 is GTSNPN and CDR2 SVGIG (reference sequence). The CDR3 loop spans 12 amino acids. As DNA, the CDR3 is TGTGCCTGGAGTCCGGACAGCTCGATGGCTTTCTTT. Translating gives CAWSPDSSMAFF.

This chain uses TRBV5-4 with TRBJ2-3; 10 bases align to TRBD2. The CDR3 has 15 amino acids. Germline V gene sequence: CDR1 SGHNT, CDR2 YYREEE (reference sequence). V dropped 3 bases and J dropped 4; count of bases not matched to a gene: 5. As DNA, the CDR3 is TGTGCCAGCAGCTATCCTAGCGGGAGTGCAGATACGCAGTATTTT. Residues: CASSYPSGSADTQYF.

The J gene is TRBJ2-3, the V gene TRBV5-6; the D gene is possibly TRBD2 (6 bases). Germline lookup yields CDR1 SGHDT and CDR2 YYEEEE. Trimming pared 3 bases from V and 3 bases from J, leaving 17 bases between. CDR3 length: 16 residues. The CDR3 is CASSSPLGGLTDTQYF. For the CDR3, the DNA is TGTGCCAGCAGCTCCCCTTTGGGAGGCTTAACAGATACGCAGTATTTT.

The V gene is TRBV7-9, the J gene TRBJ1-4, with TRBD1 matching over 7 bases. This CDR3 is built from 14 residues. Germline trimming cut 6 bases from V and 8 bases from J; bases unmatched to any gene: 9. Germline CDR1 is SEHNR and CDR2 is FQNEAQ (reference sequence). CDR3 nucleotides: TGTGCCAGCAGTCCACAGGGGAGCGGGGAAAAACTGTTTTTT. It translates to CASSPQGSGEKLFF.

V gene TRBV7-9 combines with J gene TRBJ2-3, with D possibly being TRBD2 (6 bases). Germline V gene sequence: CDR1 SEHNR, CDR2 FQNEAQ (reference sequence). CDR3 size: 14 residues. Deletions cut 5 bases from V and 0 bases from J, with 9 bases between. The CDR3 bases are TGTGCCAGCAGCCCCGGGACTAGCACAGATACGCAGTATTTT. Translating it yields CASSPGTSTDTQYF. The complete variable domain, with remaining parts taken from reference TRBV7-9 and TRBJ2-3, reads DTGVSQNPRHKITKRGQNVTFRCDPISEHNRLYWYRQTLGQGPEFLTYFQNEAQLEKSRLLSDRFSAERPKGSFSTLEIQRTEQGDSAMYLCASSPGTSTDTQYFGPGTRLTVL.

J is TRBJ2-5 and V is TRBV28; D remains ambiguous. Germline V lookup: CDR1 MDHEN, CDR2 SYDVKM. Trimming stripped 0 bases from V and 4 bases from J, with 3 bases between. The CDR3 has 12 residues. The CDR3 DNA sequence: TGTGCCAGCAGTTTATGGGCAGAGACCCAGTACTTC. Protein sequence: CASSLWAETQYF. Together with reference TRBV28 and TRBJ2-5, the CDR3 gives the full variable domain: DVKVTQSSRYLVKRTGEKVFLECVQDMDHENMFWYRQDPGLGLRLIYFSYDVKMKEKGDIPEGYSVSREKKERFSLILESASTNQTSMYLCASSLWAETQYFGPGTRLLVL.

The rearrangement joins TRBV5-4 to TRBJ1-3, with D unclear. Looked up from germline, CDR1 is SGHNT and CDR2 is YYREEE (reference sequence). V was pared by 0 bases and J by 4 bases, with 5 bases between. The CDR3 sequence is 13 residues long. For the CDR3, the DNA is TGTGCCAGCAGCTTGGTCGGGGGAAACACCATATATTTT. Translated, it gives CASSLVGGNTIYF.

This clone was detected only once. The chain employs TRBV29-1 and TRBJ2-7, with 12 bases matching TRBD1. CDR3 length: 14 residues. V trimming: 5 bases; J trimming: 6 bases; junction bases outside the gene matches: 8. The germline V gene has CDR1 SQVTM and CDR2 ANQGSEA. Here the CDR3 reads CSVWSGTGGSEQYF. In nucleotides, the CDR3 is TGCAGCGTTTGGTCCGGGACAGGGGGCTCCGAGCAGTACTTC.

The chain uses TRBV27 and TRBJ1-1; 9 bases map to TRBD1. The CDR3 loop spans 12 amino acids. The V and J ends lost 6 bases and 11 bases, in that order; junction bases with no gene match: 7. Per the germline V gene, CDR1 is MNHEY and CDR2 is SMNVEV (reference sequence). The CDR3 DNA is TGTGCCAGCAGGGGGGGGACAGGGTGGGCTTTCTTT. This encodes CASRGGTGWAFF.

This clone was seen more than once but under ten times. V is TRBV5-8 and J is TRBJ2-6, with D unresolved. Germline CDR1 and CDR2: SGHTS and YDEGEE. This CDR3 region has 15 residues. V gave up 3 bases and J gave up 0 bases, with 7 bases separating them. The CDR3 here is CASSYLSSGANVLTF. DNA of the CDR3: TGTGCCAGCAGCTATCTAAGCTCTGGGGCCAACGTCCTGACTTTC.

The rearrangement links TRBV6-2 or TRBV6-3 to TRBJ2-1; the D gene is possibly TRBD1 (5 bases). Germline V lookup: CDR1 MNHEY, CDR2 SVGEGT. The CDR3 consists of 14 residues. Trimming pared 5 bases from V and 5 bases from J, leaving 13 bases between. CDR3 DNA sequence: TGTGCCAGCAGTCCCCGACAGAGGAACAATGAGCAGTTCTTC. Its translation is CASSPRQRNNEQFF.

The chain joins TRBV7-3 to TRBJ2-1; 9 nucleotides line up with TRBD2. V was clipped by 8 bases and J by 9 bases; unmatched bases: 14. The germline gives CDR1 SGHTA, CDR2 FQGTGA. The CDR3 has 15 amino acids. As DNA, the CDR3 is TGTGCCAGCTCCTGGCGGGCGGGAGGGCCAGGTGAGCAGTTCTTC. It translates to CASSWRAGGPGEQFF.

The rearrangement links TRBV2 to TRBJ2-1, with TRBD2 identical over 7 bases. The germline CDR1 and CDR2 sequences are SNHLY and FYNNEI. This CDR3 is built from 16 residues. With V trimmed by 2 bases and J by 5 bases, 9 bases remained unmatched. The CDR3 coding sequence is TGTGCCAGCAGTGAAAACGAACTAGCGTCCCACAATGAGCAGTTCTTC. Translating it yields CASSENELASHNEQFF.

The chain couples TRBV30 to TRBJ1-4, with D uncertain. V dropped 7 bases and J dropped 0 bases, with 12 bases sitting between them. Looked up from germline, CDR1 is GTSNPN and CDR2 is SVGIG (reference sequence). The CDR3 is 14 amino acids. In DNA, the CDR3 is TGTGCCTCCCACCCCGGGGCAACTAATGAAAAACTGTTTTTT. It translates to CASHPGATNEKLFF.

The V gene is TRBV5-1, the J gene TRBJ1-2; 12 nucleotides line up with TRBD1. CDR3 length: 15 residues. With 4 bases clipped from V and 4 bases from J, the junction kept 5 bases outside the gene matches. From germline, CDR1 is SGHRS and CDR2 YFSETQ. The chain's CDR3 is CASSPGTGGFYGYTF. For the CDR3, the DNA is TGCGCCAGCAGCCCCGGGACAGGGGGCTTCTATGGCTACACCTTC.

This clone appeared a single time. The rearrangement joins TRBV5-1 to TRBJ2-5; TRBD1 aligns across 10 bases. CDR1 and CDR2 from the germline V gene are SGHRS and YFSETQ. The length of the CDR3 is 17 residues. V shed 0 bases, J shed 2 bases, and the junction held 7 bases outside the gene matches. CDR3 protein: CASSLEIADRGQETQYF. The CDR3 DNA follows: TGCGCCAGCAGCTTGGAAATAGCGGACAGGGGGCAAGAGACCCAGTACTTC. Based on the CDR3 plus reference TRBV5-1 and TRBJ2-5, the full variable domain is KAGVTQTPRYLIKTRGQQVTLSCSPISGHRSVSWYQQTPGQGLQFLFEYFSETQRNKGNFPGRFSGRQFSNSRSEMNVSTLELGDSALYLCASSLEIADRGQETQYFGPGTRLLVL.

This clone has just a few counts. The V gene is TRBV4-1, the J gene TRBJ2-1; D ambiguous. Trimming removed 0 bases at V and 0 bases at J, with 9 bases between. The CDR3 loop spans 16 amino acids. CDR1 and CDR2 from the germline V gene are MGHRA and YSYEKL. The CDR3 region is CASSQDFSTSYNEQFF. CDR3 bases: TGCGCCAGCAGCCAAGATTTTAGTACCTCCTACAATGAGCAGTTCTTC.

In this sample, this clone turned up once. The V and J genes are TRBV5-4 and TRBJ1-2; the D gene is possibly TRBD1 (6 bases). Germline V CDR1 and CDR2: SGHNT, YYREEE (reference sequence). CDR3 size: 15 residues. V shed 5 bases and J shed 6 bases, with 20 bases lying between them. Written as DNA, the CDR3 is TGTGCCAGCAGTTCCGTGGGGGGGCTAGTCGATGGCTACACCTTC. Translation gives CASSSVGGLVDGYTF.

V and J are TRBV7-7 and TRBJ2-1, with 12 nucleotides matching TRBD1. Trimming cost V 1 base and J 4 bases; bases outside gene matches: 2. CDR3 length equals 16 residues. From germline, CDR1 is SSHAT and CDR2 FNYEAQ (reference sequence). This CDR3 is CASSLGDRGLYNEQFF. CDR3 coding DNA: TGTGCCAGCAGCTTAGGGGACAGGGGGCTGTACAATGAGCAGTTCTTC.